This T cell receptor (beta chain) was documented in a study of blood T cell repertoires in COVID-19 (TCRdb year 2020). Study-wide context: Collaborator samples came from the United States, Italy and Spain and covered acute and convalescent phases of COVID-19. Samples came from the ongoing ImmuneRACE study (first 160 participants) plus 1,254 subjects from 6 global collaborators. HLA class I and class II types, where available, came from metadata supplied by the sample provider rather than from assay-based typing. Sample metadata almost always included a de-identified subject ID, COVID-19 status, age in years and sex. A freely available public database, intended as a resource for researchers studying the immune response to SARS-CoV-2, is where the repertoires were released. The material from the prospective study consisted of cDNA or gDNA derived from T cells, B-cell-depleted T cells, or PBMCs. Deeply sampled blood TCRbeta repertoires from subjects exposed to, actively infected with, or recovered from COVID-19 were included in the dataset. Findings and caveats that apply to the study as a whole: Clinical and demographic metadata were provided uncurated, with the amount varying by source and participant.

The collaborating institutions used their own protocols to collect whole blood in K2EDTA tubes. For TCRbeta analysis, collaborators shipped samples as frozen whole blood, isolated PBMCs, or DNA extracted from either of those sample types. The immunoSEQ Assay, a bias-controlled multiplex PCR, was used to amplify TCRbeta CDR3 regions from genomic DNA. In the authors' own workflow: Within the assay, amplification of reference gene primers was used to estimate how many nucleated cells each sample contained. To quantify the absolute abundance of each unique TCRbeta CDR3 rearrangement, sequence reads were collapsed and filtered. Productive Simpson clonality was computed per sample as the square root of Simpson's diversity index over productive rearrangements. Held by TCRdb, this immuneACCESS table contains in-frame sequences only and omits some clones. Under half of the omission traces to an unresolved V gene where checked; the cause of the rest is unknown. D and trimming were read from the DNA, whereas the V and J calls and clone size are those reported in that table. The sample has about 130,000 clones on record, roughly 80% of them singletons. Clones ranked in the top ten supply roughly 1.8% of the sample.

A remark on this clone: Its antigen is not yet known. Per-base qualities were not stored, and no clone one base away is much larger.

The junction carries 9 bases between V and J, which are trimmed by 4 bases and 4 bases respectively. The germline V gene sets CDR1 to SGHRS and CDR2 to YFSETQ. The CDR3 has 13 amino acids, counting the end cysteine and phenylalanine. The read is trimmed to its CDR3 DNA, 39 bases read in frame from base 1. This receptor was obtained from a man between 65 and 79 years old with acute or convalescent COVID-19. Here the chain combines TRBV5-1 and TRBJ1-3; the D region possibly corresponds to TRBD1 (6 bases align). Input material: peripheral blood. The bases read TGCGCCAGCAGCCTCGGGACAGGAAACACCATATATTTT. Translated, it reads CASSLGTGNTIYF.